This T cell receptor (beta chain) was retrieved from a study of blood T cell repertoires in COVID-19. Across the whole study: Collection of acute and convalescent COVID-19 samples took place in the United States, Italy and Spain.

Some clones are missing from TCRdb's copy, which holds only in-frame ones; the method was immunoSEQ multiplex PCR. This table has 200,000 to 250,000 clones, around 80% appearing once. The TCR comes from a woman aged 40 to 50 with acute or convalescent COVID-19. Sequencing was done on a sample of peripheral blood.

The chain's CDR3 is CATSDPGQGDGYTF. The CDR3 DNA follows: TGTGCCACCAGTGATCCGGGACAGGGGGATGGCTACACCTTC. This chain uses TRBV24-1 with TRBJ1-2; 11 nucleotides agree with TRBD1. J lost 6 bases, V lost 3 bases, and 2 bases had no gene match. This CDR3 has 14 amino acids. Per the germline V gene, CDR1 is KGHDR and CDR2 is SFDVKD.